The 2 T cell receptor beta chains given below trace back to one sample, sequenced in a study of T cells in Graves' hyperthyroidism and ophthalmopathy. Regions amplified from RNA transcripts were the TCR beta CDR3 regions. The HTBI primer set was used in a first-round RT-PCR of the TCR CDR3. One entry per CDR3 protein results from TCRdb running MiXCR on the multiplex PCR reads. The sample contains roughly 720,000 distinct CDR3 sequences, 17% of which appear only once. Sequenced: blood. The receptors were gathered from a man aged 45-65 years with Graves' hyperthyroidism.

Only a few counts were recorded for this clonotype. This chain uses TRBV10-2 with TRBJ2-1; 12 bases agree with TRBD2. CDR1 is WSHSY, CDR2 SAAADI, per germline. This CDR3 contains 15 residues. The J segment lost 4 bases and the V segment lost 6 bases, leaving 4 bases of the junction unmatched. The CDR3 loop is CASRAGLAGYNEQFF. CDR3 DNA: TGCGCCAGCAGAGCAGGACTAGCGGGGTACAATGAGCAGTTCTTC.

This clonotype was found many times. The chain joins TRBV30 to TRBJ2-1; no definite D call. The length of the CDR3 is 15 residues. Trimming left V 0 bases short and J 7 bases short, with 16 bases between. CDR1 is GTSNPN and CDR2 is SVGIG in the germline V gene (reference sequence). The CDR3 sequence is CAWSVQQLSGNEQFF. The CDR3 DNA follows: TGTGCCTGGAGTGTACAGCAACTGTCCGGGAATGAGCAGTTCTTC.